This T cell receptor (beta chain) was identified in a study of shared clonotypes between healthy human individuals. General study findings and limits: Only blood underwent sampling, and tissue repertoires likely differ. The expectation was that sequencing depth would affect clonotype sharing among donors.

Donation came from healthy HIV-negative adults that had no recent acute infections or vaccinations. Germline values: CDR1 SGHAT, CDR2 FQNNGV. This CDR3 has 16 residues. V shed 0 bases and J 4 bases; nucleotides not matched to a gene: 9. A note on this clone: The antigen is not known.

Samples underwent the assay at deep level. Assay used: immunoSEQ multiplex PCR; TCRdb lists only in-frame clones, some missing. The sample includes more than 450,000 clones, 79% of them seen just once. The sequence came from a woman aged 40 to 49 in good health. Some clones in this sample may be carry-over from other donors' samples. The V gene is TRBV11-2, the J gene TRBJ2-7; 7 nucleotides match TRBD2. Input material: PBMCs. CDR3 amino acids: CASSLDSRGGWYEQYF. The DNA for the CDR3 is TGTGCCAGCAGCTTAGATAGTCGGGGAGGGTGGTACGAGCAGTACTTC. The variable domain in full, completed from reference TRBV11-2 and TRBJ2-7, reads EAGVAQSPRYKIIEKRQSVAFWCNPISGHATLYWYQQILGQGPKLLIQFQNNGVVDDSQLPKDRFSAERLKGVDSTLKIQPAKLEDSAVYLCASSLDSRGGWYEQYFGPGTRLTVT.